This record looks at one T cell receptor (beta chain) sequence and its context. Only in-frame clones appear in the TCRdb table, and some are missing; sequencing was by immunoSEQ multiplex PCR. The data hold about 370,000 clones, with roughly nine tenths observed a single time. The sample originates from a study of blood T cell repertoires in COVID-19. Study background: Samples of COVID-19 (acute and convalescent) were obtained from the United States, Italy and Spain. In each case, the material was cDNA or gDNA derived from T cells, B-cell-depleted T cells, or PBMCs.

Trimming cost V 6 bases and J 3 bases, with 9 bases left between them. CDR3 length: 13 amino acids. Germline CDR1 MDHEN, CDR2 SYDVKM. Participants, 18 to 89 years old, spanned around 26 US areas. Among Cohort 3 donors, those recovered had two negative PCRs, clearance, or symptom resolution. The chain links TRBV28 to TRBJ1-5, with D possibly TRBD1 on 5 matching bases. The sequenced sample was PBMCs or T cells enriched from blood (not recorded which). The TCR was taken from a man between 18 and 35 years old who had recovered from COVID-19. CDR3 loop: CASSQGINQPQHF. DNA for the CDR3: TGTGCCAGCAGCCAGGGTATCAATCAGCCCCAGCATTTT.